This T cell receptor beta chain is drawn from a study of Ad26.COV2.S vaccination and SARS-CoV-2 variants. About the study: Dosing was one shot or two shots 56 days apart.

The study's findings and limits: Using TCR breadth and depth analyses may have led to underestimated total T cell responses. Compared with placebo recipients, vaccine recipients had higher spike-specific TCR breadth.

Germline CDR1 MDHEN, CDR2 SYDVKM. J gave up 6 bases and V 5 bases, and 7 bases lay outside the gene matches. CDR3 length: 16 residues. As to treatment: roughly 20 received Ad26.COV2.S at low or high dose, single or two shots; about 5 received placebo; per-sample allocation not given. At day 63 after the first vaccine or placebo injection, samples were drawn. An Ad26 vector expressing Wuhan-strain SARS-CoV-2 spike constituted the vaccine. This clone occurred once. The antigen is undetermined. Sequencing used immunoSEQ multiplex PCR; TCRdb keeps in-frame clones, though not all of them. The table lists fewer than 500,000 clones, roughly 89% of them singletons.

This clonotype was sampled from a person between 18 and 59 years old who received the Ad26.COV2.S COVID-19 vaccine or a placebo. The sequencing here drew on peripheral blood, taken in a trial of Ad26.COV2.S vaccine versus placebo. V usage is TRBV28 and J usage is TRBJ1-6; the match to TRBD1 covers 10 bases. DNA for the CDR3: TGTGCCAGCAGTATCCGGACAGGGGGGCTTAATTCACCCCTCCACTTT. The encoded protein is CASSIRTGGLNSPLHF.